This T cell receptor beta chain was captured by sequencing in a study of beta chain features in type 1 diabetes. Study information: Examination covered approximately 100 million sorted cells spanning all samples. Study findings and constraints: TCRB CDR3s from Type 1 diabetes patients were moderately but significantly shorter in all four CD4+ subsets.

Sorting based on CD45RO/CCR7/CD25/CD127/CD95/CD27 separated CD4+ naive, central memory, regulatory and stem cell-like memory cells. Expressed TCRB transcripts were sequenced, since all the RNA that had been isolated was reverse transcribed. The repertoire was sequenced with immunoSEQ multiplex PCR; TCRdb's copy has only in-frame clones and lacks some. The sample contains 600,000 to 750,000 clones, around 12% of which appear only once. This clone was seen more than once but under ten times. Antigen unknown. CDR3 length equals 16 residues. The V gene end was trimmed by 4 bases and the J gene end by 0 bases; junction bases not matched to a gene: 5. From germline, CDR1 is SGHVS and CDR2 FQNEAQ.

The V call is TRBV7-8, the J call TRBJ2-2; 7 nucleotides match TRBD2. This TCR came from a man aged 30 to 39 with type 1 diabetes. Sequencing used naive CD4+ T cells from blood. This CDR3 is CASSWEGYTNTGELFF. CDR3 DNA sequence: TGTGCCAGCAGCTGGGAGGGTTATACGAACACCGGGGAGCTGTTTTTT.